This T cell receptor (beta chain) originates from a study of cytomegalovirus exposure and HLA in healthy donors. Study-wide results and caveats: Productive status was seen about 90% or about 30% of the time for most TCR beta V segments in an earlier analysis. Around 160 TCR beta chains were listed as cytomegalovirus-associated.

With regard to this clone: The antigen is undetermined.

The PCR contained 60 Vbeta and 13 Jbeta primers. Profiling relied on immunoSEQ multiplex PCR, and the TCRdb table lists in-frame clones only, not all of them. The sample consists of 150,000 or so clones, about two thirds of them appearing once. V gave up 9 bases and J gave up 0 bases, with 4 bases separating them. The CDR3 is 11 residues long. Germline CDR1 is SGHNT and CDR2 is YENEEA. The sequenced sample consisted of PBMCs. The sequence derives from a man younger than 45 in good health and CMV-seropositive. This rearrangement joins TRBV11-3 to TRBJ2-3; D remains ambiguous. The CDR3 DNA is TGTGCCAGGCGAAGCACAGATACGCAGTATTTT. This gives the protein CARRSTDTQYF.